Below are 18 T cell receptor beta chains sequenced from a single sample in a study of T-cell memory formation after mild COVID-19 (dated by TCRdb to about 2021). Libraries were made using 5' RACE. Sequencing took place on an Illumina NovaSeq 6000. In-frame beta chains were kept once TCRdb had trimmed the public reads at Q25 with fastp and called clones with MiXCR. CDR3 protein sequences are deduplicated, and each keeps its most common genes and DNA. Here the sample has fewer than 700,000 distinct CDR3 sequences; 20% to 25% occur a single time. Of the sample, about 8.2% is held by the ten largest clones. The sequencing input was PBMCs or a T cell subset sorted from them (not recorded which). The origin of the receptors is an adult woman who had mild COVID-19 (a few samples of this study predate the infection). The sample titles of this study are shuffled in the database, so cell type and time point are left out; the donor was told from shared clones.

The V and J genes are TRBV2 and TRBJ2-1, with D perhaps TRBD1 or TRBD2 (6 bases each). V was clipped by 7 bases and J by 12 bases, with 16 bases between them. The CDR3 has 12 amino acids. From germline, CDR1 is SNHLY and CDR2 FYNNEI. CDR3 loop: CASKGGSRVQFF. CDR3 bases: TGTGCCAGCAAAGGGGGGAGTAGGGTGCAGTTCTTC.

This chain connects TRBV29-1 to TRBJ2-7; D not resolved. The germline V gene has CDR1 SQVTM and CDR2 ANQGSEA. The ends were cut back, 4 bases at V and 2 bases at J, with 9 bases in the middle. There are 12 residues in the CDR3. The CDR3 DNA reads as TGCAGCGTTGTTCGAGAGACCTACGAGCAGTACTTC. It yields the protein CSVVRETYEQYF.

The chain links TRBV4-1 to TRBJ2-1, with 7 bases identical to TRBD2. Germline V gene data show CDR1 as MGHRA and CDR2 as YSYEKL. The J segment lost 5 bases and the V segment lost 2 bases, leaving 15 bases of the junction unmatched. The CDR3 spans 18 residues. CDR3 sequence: CASSQLRAGLADNNEQFF. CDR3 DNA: TGCGCCAGCAGCCAACTACGCGCTGGGCTAGCGGATAACAATGAGCAGTTCTTC.

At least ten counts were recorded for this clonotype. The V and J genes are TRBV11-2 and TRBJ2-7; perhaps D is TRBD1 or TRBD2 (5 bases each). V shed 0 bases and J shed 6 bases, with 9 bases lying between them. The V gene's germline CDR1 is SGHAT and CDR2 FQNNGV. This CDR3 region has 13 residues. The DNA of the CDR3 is TGTGCCAGCAGCTTAGAATCCGGGGCCGAGCAGTACTTC. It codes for CASSLESGAEQYF.

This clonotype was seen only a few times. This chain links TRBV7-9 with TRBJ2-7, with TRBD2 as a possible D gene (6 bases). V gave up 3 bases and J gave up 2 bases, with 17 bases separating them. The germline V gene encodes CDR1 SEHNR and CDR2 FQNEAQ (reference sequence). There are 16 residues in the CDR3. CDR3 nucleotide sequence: TGTGCCAGCAGCTTGGGCGGGGACTCTTACCCCTACGAGCAGTACTTC. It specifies CASSLGGDSYPYEQYF.

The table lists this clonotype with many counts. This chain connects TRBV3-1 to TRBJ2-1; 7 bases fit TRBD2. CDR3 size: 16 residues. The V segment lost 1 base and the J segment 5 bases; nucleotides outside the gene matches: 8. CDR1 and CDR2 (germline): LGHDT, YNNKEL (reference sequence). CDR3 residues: CASSQGAGPTHNEQFF. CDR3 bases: TGTGCCAGCAGCCAAGGAGCGGGGCCCACCCACAATGAGCAGTTCTTC.

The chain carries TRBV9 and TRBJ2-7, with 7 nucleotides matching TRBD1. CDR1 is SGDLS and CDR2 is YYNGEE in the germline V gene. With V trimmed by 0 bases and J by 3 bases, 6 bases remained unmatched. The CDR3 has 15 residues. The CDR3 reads CASSVELGGVYEQYF. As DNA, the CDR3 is TGTGCCAGCAGCGTAGAGTTAGGGGGCGTCTACGAGCAGTACTTC.

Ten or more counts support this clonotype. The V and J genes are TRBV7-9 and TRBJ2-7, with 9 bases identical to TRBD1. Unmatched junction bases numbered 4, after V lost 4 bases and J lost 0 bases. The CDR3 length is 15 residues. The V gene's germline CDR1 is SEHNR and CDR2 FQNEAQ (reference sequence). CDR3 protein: CASSSDRGSSYEQYF. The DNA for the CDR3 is TGTGCCAGCAGCTCCGACAGGGGGAGCTCCTACGAGCAGTACTTC.

The CDR3 region is CAISENREETQYF. The CDR3 DNA is TGTGCCATCAGTGAGAACAGGGAGGAGACCCAGTACTTC. The chain employs TRBV10-3 and TRBJ2-5, with a possible D match to TRBD1 (6 bases). The CDR3 sequence is 13 residues long. Trimming removed 2 bases from V and 5 bases from J, with 9 bases in between. Germline values: CDR1 ENHRY, CDR2 SYGVKD.

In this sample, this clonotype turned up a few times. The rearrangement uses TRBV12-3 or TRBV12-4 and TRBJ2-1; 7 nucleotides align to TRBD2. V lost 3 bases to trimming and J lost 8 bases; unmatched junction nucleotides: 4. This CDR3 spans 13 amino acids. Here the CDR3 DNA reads TGTGCCAGCAGTTTGAGGCTAGCGGATGAGCAGTTCTTC. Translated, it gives CASSLRLADEQFF.

The CDR3 spells CASSVGLAGAGGEQFF. The CDR3, as DNA: TGTGCCAGCAGTGTCGGACTAGCGGGAGCCGGGGGGGAGCAGTTCTTC. V and J are TRBV12-3 or TRBV12-4 and TRBJ2-1, with 13 positions matching TRBD2. This CDR3 comprises 16 residues. The V gene end was trimmed by 5 bases and the J gene end by 10 bases; junction bases not matched to a gene: 11.

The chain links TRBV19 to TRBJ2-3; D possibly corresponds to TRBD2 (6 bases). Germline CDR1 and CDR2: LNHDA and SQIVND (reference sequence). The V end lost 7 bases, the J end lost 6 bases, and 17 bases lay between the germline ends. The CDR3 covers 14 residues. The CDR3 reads CASNEGLPGDTQYF. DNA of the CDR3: TGTGCCAGTAACGAGGGACTCCCCGGGGATACGCAGTATTTT.

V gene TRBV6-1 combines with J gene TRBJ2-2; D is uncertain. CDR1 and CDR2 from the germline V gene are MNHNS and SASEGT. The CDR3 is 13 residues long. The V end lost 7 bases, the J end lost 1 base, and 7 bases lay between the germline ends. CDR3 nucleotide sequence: TGTGCCAGCACGGAAAGGAACACCGGGGAGCTGTTTTTT. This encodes CASTERNTGELFF.

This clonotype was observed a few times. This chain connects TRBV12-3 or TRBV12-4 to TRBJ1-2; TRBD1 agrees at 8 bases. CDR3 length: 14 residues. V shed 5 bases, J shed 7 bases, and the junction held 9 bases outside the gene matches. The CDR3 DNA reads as TGTGCCAGCAGTCACATCGACAGGGGACGTGGCTACACCTTC. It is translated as CASSHIDRGRGYTF.

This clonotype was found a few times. The CDR3 spells CASSFGSSTNTEAFF. CDR3 bases: TGTGCCAGCAGCTTCGGCAGTTCCACGAACACTGAAGCTTTCTTT. V and J are TRBV7-3 and TRBJ1-1; the D is unclear. Trimming removed 3 bases at V and 1 base at J, with 12 bases between. The CDR3 consists of 15 residues. The germline V gene encodes CDR1 SGHTA and CDR2 FQGTGA.

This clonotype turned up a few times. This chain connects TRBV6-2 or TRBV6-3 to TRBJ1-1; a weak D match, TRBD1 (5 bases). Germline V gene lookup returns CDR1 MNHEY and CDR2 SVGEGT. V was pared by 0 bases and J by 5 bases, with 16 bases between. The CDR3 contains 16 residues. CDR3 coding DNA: TGTGCCAGCAGTTACTCCCGACAGAGCCTGGAAACTGAAGCTTTCTTT. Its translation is CASSYSRQSLETEAFF.

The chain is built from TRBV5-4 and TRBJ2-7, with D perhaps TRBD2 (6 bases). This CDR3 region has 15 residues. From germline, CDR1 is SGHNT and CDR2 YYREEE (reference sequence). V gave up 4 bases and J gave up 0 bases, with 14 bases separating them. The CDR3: CASSVGGLSSYEQYF. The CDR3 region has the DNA TGTGCCAGCAGCGTTGGGGGACTTAGCTCCTACGAGCAGTACTTC.

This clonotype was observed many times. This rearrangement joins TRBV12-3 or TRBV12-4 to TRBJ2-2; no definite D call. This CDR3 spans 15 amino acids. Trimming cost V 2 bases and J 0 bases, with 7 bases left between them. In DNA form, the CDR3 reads TGTGCCAGCAGTTTACGGCAGGCGAACACCGGGGAGCTGTTTTTT. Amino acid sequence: CASSLRQANTGELFF.